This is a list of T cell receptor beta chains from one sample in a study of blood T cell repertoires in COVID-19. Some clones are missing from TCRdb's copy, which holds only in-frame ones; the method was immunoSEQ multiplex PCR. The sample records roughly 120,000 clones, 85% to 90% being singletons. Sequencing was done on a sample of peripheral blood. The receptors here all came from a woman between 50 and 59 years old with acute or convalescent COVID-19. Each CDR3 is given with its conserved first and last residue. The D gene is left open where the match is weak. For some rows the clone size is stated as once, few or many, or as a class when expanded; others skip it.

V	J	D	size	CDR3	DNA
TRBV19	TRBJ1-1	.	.	CASKLQGANTEAFF	TGTGCCAGTAAGCTACAGGGAGCGAACACTGAAGCTTTCTTT
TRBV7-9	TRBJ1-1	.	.	CASSPRGQPEAFF	TGTGCCAGCAGCCCCCGAGGACAGCCAGAAGCTTTCTTT
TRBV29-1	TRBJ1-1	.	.	CSVARGGEAFF	TGCAGCGTTGCCAGGGGCGGTGAAGCTTTCTTT
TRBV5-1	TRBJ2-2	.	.	CASSLGQLNTGELFF	TGCGCCAGCAGCTTGGGACAGCTTAACACCGGGGAGCTGTTTTTT
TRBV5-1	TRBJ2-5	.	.	CASSGRLLGRKETQYF	TGCGCCAGCAGCGGCCGACTCCTAGGCCGTAAAGAGACCCAGTACTTC
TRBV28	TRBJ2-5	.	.	CASSARDQETQYF	TGTGCCAGCTCCGCCAGGGACCAAGAGACCCAGTACTTC
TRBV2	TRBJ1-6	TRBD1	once	CASSGDRGKNSPLHF	TGTGCCAGCAGTGGGGACAGGGGGAAAAATTCACCCCTCCACTTT
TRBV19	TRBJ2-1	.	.	CASSIDLRRYYNEQFF	TGTGCCAGTAGTATAGATCTCCGGAGATACTACAATGAGCAGTTCTTC
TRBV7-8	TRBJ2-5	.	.	CASSLWGPREETQYF	TGTGCCAGCAGCTTATGGGGGCCAAGGGAAGAGACCCAGTACTTC
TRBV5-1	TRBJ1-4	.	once	CASSSRGSPNEKLFF	TGCGCCAGCAGCTCTAGGGGAAGCCCTAATGAAAAACTGTTTTTT
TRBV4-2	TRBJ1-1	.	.	CASSQEAGSGTEAFF	TGTGCCAGCAGCCAAGAAGCAGGGTCGGGCACTGAAGCTTTCTTT
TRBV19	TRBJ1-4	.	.	CASSSILKLFF	TGTGCCAGTAGTAGTATCCTAAAACTGTTTTTT
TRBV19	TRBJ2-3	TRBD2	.	CASSTGLAGEDTQYF	TGTGCCAGTAGTACAGGACTAGCGGGAGAGGATACGCAGTATTTT
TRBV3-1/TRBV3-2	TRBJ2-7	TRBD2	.	CASSPLPASGRPYEQYF	TGTGCCAGCAGCCCACTACCTGCTAGCGGGAGACCCTACGAGCAGTACTTC
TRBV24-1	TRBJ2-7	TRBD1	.	CATSGHRGEQYF	TGTGCCACCAGTGGGCACAGGGGCGAGCAGTACTTC
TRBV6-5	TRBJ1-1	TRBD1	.	CASSYPGQGGTEAFF	TGTGCCAGCAGTTACCCGGGACAGGGGGGCACTGAAGCTTTCTTT
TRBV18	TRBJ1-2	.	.	CASSQESGDYGYTF	TGTGCCAGCTCACAAGAGTCGGGAGACTATGGCTACACCTTC
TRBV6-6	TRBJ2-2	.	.	CASSYLTGNTGELFF	TGTGCCAGCAGTTACCTGACAGGGAACACCGGGGAGCTGTTTTTT